Listed here are 18 T cell receptor delta chains from one sample, sequenced in a study of Vδ1+ human thymocytes. Study findings and constraints: Highly polyclonal TRG and TRD repertoires with Gaussian CDR3 length distributions appeared in thymus.

The antigens of these receptors remain unknown. Sequences come from RNA converted to cDNA by reverse transcription. The CDR3 regions were amplified by multiplex PCR from V-gene primers to a constant-region primer. TCRdb called clones from the multiplex PCR reads again using CATT. The repertoire consists of over 45,000 delta-chain clones, with about a sixth occurring once and the leading ten covering roughly 0.46%. Material for sequencing was Vdelta1+ gamma-delta thymocytes from the thymus. Specified subset: FACS-sorted CD3+ TCRalphabeta- TCRVdelta1+ TCRVdelta2- thymocytes. The source is a boy under three years old who had congenital heart surgery.

The chain has TRDV3 and TRDJ1; 11 positions agree with TRDD3. CDR3 length equals 18 residues. Germline V gene sequence: CDR1 TVYSNPD, CDR2 GDNSRS (reference sequence). V dropped 2 bases and J dropped 3; count of bases not matched to a gene: 17. The CDR3 region has the DNA TGTGCCTTTCCCAGGACGTTCCTACTGGGGGATAAGGCCGATAAACTCATCTTT. Translated: CAFPRTFLLGDKADKLIF. The full variable domain, rest sourced from reference TRDV3 and TRDJ1, is CDKVTQSSPDQTVASGSEVVLLCTYDTVYSNPDLFWYRIRPDYSFQFVFYGDNSRSEGADFTQGRFSVKHILTQKAFHLVISPVRTEDSATYYCAFPRTFLLGDKADKLIFGKGTRVTVEP.

This clone showed up just a few times. This chain uses TRDV1 with TRDJ1, with 8 bases that match TRDD3. V lost 0 bases, J lost 1 base, and 22 bases stayed unmatched. The CDR3 covers 22 residues. CDR1 and CDR2 from the germline V gene are TSWWSYY and QGS. In DNA, the CDR3 is TGTGCTCTTGGGGAACTTATAACGGCCTTCCCCCCTTACTGGGGGTTCACCGATAAACTCATCTTT. Amino acid sequence: CALGELITAFPPYWGFTDKLIF.

The chain employs TRDV1 and TRDJ1; 8 positions agree with TRDD3. The CDR3 is 23 residues long. The junction had 24 bases not matched to a gene; V was cut back by 0 bases and J by 0 bases. The germline V gene has CDR1 TSWWSYY and CDR2 QGS. CDR3 bases: TGTGCTCTTGGGGAACTCCGGTGCTTCGCTCCTACGAGACTTGGGGGATACACCGATAAACTCATCTTT. Translating gives CALGELRCFAPTRLGGYTDKLIF.

This clone occurred a few times. The chain has TRDV1 and TRDJ1, with 9 bases fitting TRDD3. V trimming: 2 bases; J trimming: 0 bases; junction bases outside the gene matches: 19. The CDR3 spans 21 residues. CDR1 and CDR2 from the germline V gene are TSWWSYY and QGS. CDR3 loop: CALGERSYWTTGGQYTDKLIF. CDR3 sequence (DNA): TGTGCTCTTGGGGAAAGATCCTACTGGACCACTGGGGGACAGTACACCGATAAACTCATCTTT.

This clone has more than one count but fewer than ten. The chain combines TRDV1 with TRDJ1; TRDD3 matches at 9 bases. The CDR3 runs to 20 residues. Germline assignment: CDR1 TSWWSYY and CDR2 QGS. V gave up 0 bases and J gave up 1 base; unmatched junction bases: 15. The CDR3 coding sequence is TGTGCTCTTGGGGAACTATGCTCCCTACCTGGGGGATGCTGCACCGATAAACTCATCTTT. Translating gives CALGELCSLPGGCCTDKLIF.

This clone was counted a few times. The chain carries TRDV1 and TRDJ2; 8 bases map to TRDD3. J gave up 8 bases and V 0 bases, and 14 bases lay outside the gene matches. The CDR3 runs to 18 residues. Germline V gene sequence: CDR1 TSWWSYY, CDR2 QGS. CDR3 nucleotide sequence: TGTGCTCTTGGGGAACTAGGGTCGACTGGGGATACAGAGGCACAACTCTTCTTT. Translated: CALGELGSTGDTEAQLFF.

This chain joins TRDV1 and TRDJ1, with 8 bases that match TRDD3. This CDR3 comprises 18 residues. CDR1 TSWWSYY and CDR2 QGS come from the germline V gene. Germline trimming cut 4 bases from V and 7 bases from J; bases unmatched to any gene: 20. Written as DNA, the CDR3 is TGTGCTCTTGGGGCCCAGACATGCCTAAGGGATACGCTTCGTAAACTCATCTTT. The encoded protein is CALGAQTCLRDTLRKLIF.

The chain recombines TRDV1 with TRDJ1, with D possibly called TRDD2 or TRDD3 (6 bases each). CDR3 length equals 23 residues. The V gene's germline CDR1 is TSWWSYY and CDR2 QGS. V was clipped by 0 bases and J by 3 bases, with 35 bases between them. CDR3 sequence reads: CALGELRWPSPRYWAKDPDKLIF. In DNA form, the CDR3 reads TGTGCTCTTGGGGAACTGCGTTGGCCTTCCCCTCGGTACTGGGCAAAAGACCCCGATAAACTCATCTTT.

This clone was recorded a few times. The chain couples TRDV1 to TRDJ1; 10 bases are a match to TRDD3. Per germline, CDR1 TSWWSYY and CDR2 QGS. J lost 0 bases, V lost 0 bases, and 10 bases had no gene match. The CDR3 is 19 residues long. The CDR3 coding sequence is TGTGCTCTTGGGGAACTAGGGGGTACTGGGGGATCTTACACCGATAAACTCATCTTT. It translates to CALGELGGTGGSYTDKLIF.

With respect to this clone: An end of the junction differs from the germline gene, which may be a read error. The gene calls are TRDV1 and TRDJ1, with TRDD3 matching over 11 bases. In germline, CDR1 is TSWWSYY, CDR2 QGS. CDR3 length: 25 residues. CDR3 region: CALGGPGRVSYVDWGILKPADKLIF. In DNA form, the CDR3 reads TGTGCTCTTGGGGGGCCTGGGCGGGTTTCCTACGTTGACTGGGGGATATTGAAGCCCGCCGATAAACTCATTTTT.

The chain employs TRDV1 and TRDJ1, with 8 bases identical to TRDD3. This CDR3 has 24 amino acids. Trimming at V came to 3 bases and at J to 0 bases, leaving 30 bases not matched to a gene. Germline CDR1 TSWWSYY, CDR2 QGS. The CDR3 DNA is TGTGCTCTTGGGGACCCCTTTGTTTCCTGTCTGGGGGACCGACCGTTTTATTACACCGATAAACTCATCTTT. Its protein is CALGDPFVSCLGDRPFYYTDKLIF.

This clone was seen only a few times. The chain employs TRDV1 and TRDJ1; D possibly corresponds to TRDD2 (6 bases). This CDR3 contains 19 residues. Germline CDR1 reads TSWWSYY; CDR2 reads QGS. Trimming cost V 0 bases and J 1 base, with 21 bases left between them. The CDR3 DNA sequence: TGTGCTCTTGGGGAACTTTACTTCCTTTATTCGGTGGGCACCGATAAACTCATCTTT. Translation: CALGELYFLYSVGTDKLIF.

The V and J genes are TRDV1 and TRDJ1; 9 nucleotides align to TRDD3. Germline V gene sequence: CDR1 TSWWSYY, CDR2 QGS. This CDR3 spans 20 amino acids. The junction had 16 bases not matched to a gene; V was cut back by 2 bases and J by 0 bases. In DNA form, the CDR3 reads TGTGCTCTTGGGGAATGTCTTCATACTGGGGGAGCCAAGTACACCGATAAACTCATCTTT. Amino acids: CALGECLHTGGAKYTDKLIF.

This clone has just a few counts. The chain joins TRDV1 to TRDJ1; 7 bases are a match to TRDD3. The CDR3 extends over 17 amino acids. The junction had 14 bases not matched to a gene; V was cut back by 4 bases and J by 3 bases. Germline lookup yields CDR1 TSWWSYY and CDR2 QGS. The CDR3 protein is CALGVKTGDSSSDKLIF. As DNA, the CDR3 is TGTGCTCTTGGGGTTAAAACTGGGGATTCCTCTTCCGATAAACTCATCTTT.

This clone was seen a few times. The chain is built from TRDV1 and TRDJ1; D remains ambiguous. CDR1 TSWWSYY and CDR2 QGS come from the germline V gene. This CDR3 comprises 14 residues. V was cut by 3 bases and J by 0 bases, with 8 bases left in between. CDR3 in amino acids: CALGENAYTDKLIF. As DNA, the CDR3 is TGTGCTCTTGGGGAGAACGCGTACACCGATAAACTCATCTTT.

This chain uses TRDV1 with TRDJ1; 8 bases match TRDD3. CDR3 length equals 18 residues. Unmatched junction bases numbered 14, after V lost 5 bases and J lost 0 bases. Germline-derived CDR1 and CDR2 are TSWWSYY and QGS. The CDR3: CALGTPKGIPLHTDKLIF. CDR3 DNA: TGTGCTCTTGGGACCCCTAAGGGGATACCCCTCCACACCGATAAACTCATCTTT.

This clone was recorded a few times. The chain is built from TRDV1 and TRDJ1, with 8 bases matching TRDD2. The CDR3 covers 17 residues. Trimming removed 3 bases from V and 11 bases from J; junction bases left unmatched: 20. Per the germline V gene, CDR1 is TSWWSYY and CDR2 is QGS. The CDR3 is CALGEPHLPMAVRPLIF. Written as DNA, the CDR3 is TGTGCTCTTGGGGAGCCCCACCTTCCTATGGCTGTACGCCCCCTCATCTTT.

The gene calls are TRDV1 and TRDJ1; D possibly corresponds to TRDD2 (9 bases). There are 18 residues in the CDR3. Trimming took 4 bases from V and 10 from J, leaving 31 bases between them. Germline CDR1 reads TSWWSYY; CDR2 reads QGS. This chain's CDR3 is CALGAQTFLRLGDPLLIF. CDR3 nucleotide sequence: TGTGCTCTTGGGGCACAAACCTTCCTACGGCTGGGGGACCCGCTACTCATCTTT.